This TCR beta chain was profiled in a study of CD8+ T cells in alopecia areata. General study points: One nonresponder makes the tie between baseline CD8+ expansion and response uncertain. A large proportion of expanded lesional clones were detected persisting in scalp and blood during tofacitinib. Expanded CD8+ clones among the top 100, as well as scalp clonality, were significantly decreased by tofacitinib.

Specified treatment: oral pan-JAK inhibitor, 5-10 mg twice daily. With regard to this clone: What it binds is not known.

This CDR3 has 13 amino acids. Trimming shortened V by 5 bases and J by 8 bases, and 16 bases separated the two germline ends. The germline gives CDR1 SQVTM, CDR2 ANQGSEA. The sequencing template was cDNA reverse transcribed from extracted RNA. The protocol was immunoSEQ multiplex PCR, while the TCRdb copy is restricted to in-frame clones and leaves out a portion. The sample has roughly 190,000 clones, 60% seen once; the top ten hold approximately 1%. Sample: CD4+ T cells sorted from blood, taken at week 24, from a patient treated with tofacitinib. The receptor's source is a human donor with alopecia areata. The chain links TRBV29-1 to TRBJ2-1; TRBD1 is a possible D gene (6 bases). In nucleotides, the CDR3 is TGCAGCGTTCTTCTTCAGGGGATCCATGAGCAGTTCTTC. Translating it yields CSVLLQGIHEQFF.